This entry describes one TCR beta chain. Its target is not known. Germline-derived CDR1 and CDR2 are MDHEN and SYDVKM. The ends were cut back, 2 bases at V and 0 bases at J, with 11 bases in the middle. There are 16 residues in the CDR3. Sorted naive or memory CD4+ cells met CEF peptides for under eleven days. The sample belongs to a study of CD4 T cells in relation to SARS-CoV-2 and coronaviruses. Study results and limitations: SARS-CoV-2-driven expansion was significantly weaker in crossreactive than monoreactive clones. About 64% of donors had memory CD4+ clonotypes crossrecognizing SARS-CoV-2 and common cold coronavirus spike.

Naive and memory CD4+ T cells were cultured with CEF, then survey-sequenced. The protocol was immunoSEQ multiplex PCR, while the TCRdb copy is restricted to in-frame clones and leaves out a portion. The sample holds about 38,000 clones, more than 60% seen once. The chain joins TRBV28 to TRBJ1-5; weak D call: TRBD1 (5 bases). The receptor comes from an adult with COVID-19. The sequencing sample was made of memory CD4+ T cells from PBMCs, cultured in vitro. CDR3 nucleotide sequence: TGTGCCAGCAGTTTACGACAGTTCTATAGCAATCAGCCCCAGCATTTT. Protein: CASSLRQFYSNQPQHF. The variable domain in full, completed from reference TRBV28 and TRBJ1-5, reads DVKVTQSSRYLVKRTGEKVFLECVQDMDHENMFWYRQDPGLGLRLIYFSYDVKMKEKGDIPEGYSVSREKKERFSLILESASTNQTSMYLCASSLRQFYSNQPQHFGDGTRLSIL.